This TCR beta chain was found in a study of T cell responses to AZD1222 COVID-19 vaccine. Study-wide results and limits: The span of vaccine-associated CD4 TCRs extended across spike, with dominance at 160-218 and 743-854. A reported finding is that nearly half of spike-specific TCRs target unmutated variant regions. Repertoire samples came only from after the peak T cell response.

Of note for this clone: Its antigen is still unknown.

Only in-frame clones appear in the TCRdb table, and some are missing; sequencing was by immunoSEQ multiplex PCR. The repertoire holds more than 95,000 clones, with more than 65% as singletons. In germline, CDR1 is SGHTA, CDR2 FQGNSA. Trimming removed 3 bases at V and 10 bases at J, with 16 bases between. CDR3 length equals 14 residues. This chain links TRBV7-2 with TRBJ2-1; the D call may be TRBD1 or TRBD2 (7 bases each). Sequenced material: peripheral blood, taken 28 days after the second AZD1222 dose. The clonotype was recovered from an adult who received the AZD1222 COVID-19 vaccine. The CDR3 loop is CASSFSGGEDEQFF. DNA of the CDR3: TGTGCCAGCAGCTTCTCAGGGGGGGAGGACGAGCAGTTCTTC.